Sequencing of this T cell receptor beta chain was carried out in a study of shared clonotypes between healthy human individuals. Sequencing was performed with immunoSEQ multiplex PCR; in TCRdb, only in-frame clones are kept and a portion is missing. The sample shows roughly 2 million clones, approximately 94% of them seen only once. On this clone itself: What it recognizes is unknown.

V lost 3 bases, J lost 2 bases, and 4 bases stayed unmatched. The germline CDR1 and CDR2 sequences are PRHDT and FYEKMQ (reference sequence). The length of the CDR3 is 16 residues. Study-level findings and limits: Non-shared clonotypes had lower generation probabilities than those shared by all four donors.

The receptor comes from a man between 18 and 29 years old in good health. Sequencing used naive CD4+ T cells sorted from blood. Subset noted: CD45RA+ positively selected. The rearrangement links TRBV13 to TRBJ2-5; 12 bases align to TRBD2. CDR3 coding DNA: TGTGCCAGCAGCTTGCGACTAGCGGGAGCTCAAGAGACCCAGTACTTC. Protein: CASSLRLAGAQETQYF.